This entry lists 20 T cell receptor beta chains sequenced from one sample in a study of T cells in localized non-small cell lung cancer (dated by TCRdb to the early 2020s). Receptors were amplified or captured by the immunoSEQ multiplex PCR assay. Here the immuneACCESS table is served through TCRdb, limited to in-frame sequences with V and J called. Missing clones are a known gap in these copies; in checked studies unresolved V genes cover under half, and the rest lacks a known reason. Recorded for this sample are approximately 50,000 clones; about 88% of them occurred a single time. 2.5% of the sample belongs to the ten largest clones. The sample in question was PBMCs, obtained before any cancer treatment. The source of these receptors is a man aged 35 to 69 with stage II lung adenocarcinoma.

This clone has just a few counts. As DNA, the CDR3 is TGTGCCAGTAGTATAGCAGGGGGCCCGGCTGAAGCTTTCTTT. This gives the protein CASSIAGGPAEAFF. The chain uses TRBV19 and TRBJ1-1, with 8 bases identical to TRBD1. Germline V gene data show CDR1 as LNHDA and CDR2 as SQIVND (reference sequence). The length of the CDR3 is 14 residues. V was pared by 1 base and J by 6 bases, with 4 bases of the junction left unmatched. The full variable domain, its missing parts supplied by reference TRBV19 and TRBJ1-1, is DGGITQSPKYLFRKEGQNVTLSCEQNLNHDAMYWYRQDPGQGLRLIYYSQIVNDFQKGDIAEGYSVSREKKESFPLTVTSAQKNPTAFYLCASSIAGGPAEAFFGQGTRLTVV.

This chain connects TRBV9 to TRBJ2-1; D not certain. Germline V gene sequence: CDR1 SGDLS, CDR2 YYNGEE. The CDR3 length is 13 residues. V was clipped by 0 bases and J by 5 bases, with 6 bases between them. The DNA of the CDR3 is TGTGCCAGCAGCGTAGCTCAGGACAATGAGCAGTTCTTC. It specifies CASSVAQDNEQFF.

The chain links TRBV15 to TRBJ2-2; D gene uncertain. This CDR3 has 16 amino acids. Germline-derived CDR1 and CDR2 are LNHNV and YYDKDF (reference sequence). V dropped 3 bases and J dropped 4 bases, with 15 bases sitting between them. As DNA, the CDR3 is TGTGCCACCAGCAGTGGAACAGAACCTTTCACCGGGGAGCTGTTTTTT. Translated, it gives CATSSGTEPFTGELFF.

The chain recombines TRBV4-1 with TRBJ1-2; D possibly corresponds to TRBD1 (5 bases). Germline-derived CDR1 and CDR2 are MGHRA and YSYEKL. CDR3 length equals 16 residues. V was shortened by 0 bases and J by 4 bases, with 15 bases between the two germline ends. In nucleotides, the CDR3 is TGCGCCAGCAGCCAAGAGGGTCATGGGGCAGGCTATGGCTACACCTTC. Translating gives CASSQEGHGAGYGYTF.

This chain uses TRBV6-5 with TRBJ1-2, with TRBD1 identical over 7 bases. Germline CDR1 and CDR2: MNHEY and SVGAGI. The CDR3 is 14 residues long. V trimming: 5 bases; J trimming: 4 bases; junction bases outside the gene matches: 7. The CDR3 DNA sequence: TGTGCCAGCAGTGAAATAGCAGGGGGCTATGGCTACACCTTC. Translating gives CASSEIAGGYGYTF.

This rearrangement joins TRBV10-3 to TRBJ2-1; TRBD2 matches 15 bases. V was clipped by 8 bases and J by 8 bases; unmatched bases: 4. Germline values: CDR1 ENHRY, CDR2 SYGVKD. This CDR3 comprises 14 residues. In DNA form, the CDR3 reads TGTGCCATCGGGGGACTAGCGGGGGGCGATGAGCAGTTCTTC. It is translated as CAIGGLAGGDEQFF.

This clone occurred a few times. The chain joins TRBV2 to TRBJ1-2; D not certain. Germline V gives CDR1 SNHLY, CDR2 FYNNEI. V was cut by 7 bases and J by 6 bases, with 6 bases left in between. This CDR3 has 10 amino acids. The CDR3 sequence: CASMQNGYTF. CDR3 bases: TGTGCCAGCATGCAGAATGGCTACACCTTC. The variable domain in full, completed from reference TRBV2 and TRBJ1-2, reads EPEVTQTPSHQVTQMGQEVILRCVPISNHLYFYWYRQILGQKVEFLVSFYNNEISEKSEIFDDQFSVERPDGSNFTLKIRSTKLEDSAMYFCASMQNGYTFGSGTRLTVV.

The chain couples TRBV5-1 to TRBJ2-1; 8 nucleotides line up with TRBD1. In germline, CDR1 is SGHRS, CDR2 YFSETQ. The trim removed 0 bases at V and 6 bases at J, leaving 5 bases unmatched. This CDR3 is built from 15 residues. The CDR3 DNA is TGCGCCAGCAGCTTGGCGGTACAGGGGGGCAATGAGCAGTTCTTC. This gives the protein CASSLAVQGGNEQFF. The full variable domain, rest sourced from reference TRBV5-1 and TRBJ2-1, is KAGVTQTPRYLIKTRGQQVTLSCSPISGHRSVSWYQQTPGQGLQFLFEYFSETQRNKGNFPGRFSGRQFSNSRSEMNVSTLELGDSALYLCASSLAVQGGNEQFFGPGTRLTVL.

The chain is built from TRBV28 and TRBJ2-7; D is tentatively TRBD1 or TRBD2 (5 bases each). The CDR3 has 13 amino acids. Trimming shortened V by 6 bases and J by 6 bases, and 15 bases separated the two germline ends. Germline V CDR1 and CDR2: MDHEN, SYDVKM. The chain's CDR3 is CASRRTGTLEQYV. The CDR3 DNA sequence: TGTGCCAGCAGACGGACCGGGACCCTCGAGCAGTACGTC.

This chain joins TRBV5-1 and TRBJ1-6; possibly TRBD1 for D (6 bases). This CDR3 is built from 14 residues. The ends were cut back, 5 bases at V and 5 bases at J, with 11 bases in the middle. Per the germline V gene, CDR1 is SGHRS and CDR2 is YFSETQ. CDR3 sequence reads: CASRRDIDNSPLHF. CDR3 nucleotide sequence: TGCGCCAGCAGACGGGACATCGATAATTCACCCCTCCACTTT.

The V gene is TRBV4-1, the J gene TRBJ1-6; no reliable D call. This CDR3 is 14 amino acids long. With 1 base removed from V and 10 bases from J, the gap between germline ends came to 11 bases. In germline, CDR1 is MGHRA, CDR2 YSYEKL. DNA of the CDR3: TGCGCCAGCAGCCAAGGGGTTTTCGGGTCACCCCTCCACTTT. This codes for CASSQGVFGSPLHF.

V is TRBV6-1 and J is TRBJ2-2; D tentatively reads TRBD1 or TRBD2 (5 bases each). This CDR3 is built from 15 residues. Germline-derived CDR1 and CDR2 are MNHNS and SASEGT. Trimming took 0 bases from V and 4 from J, leaving 9 bases between them. The CDR3 DNA sequence: TGTGCCAGCAGTGAAGCGGGTGGGGGCACCGGGGAGCTGTTTTTT. Its protein product is CASSEAGGGTGELFF.

J is TRBJ1-1 and V is TRBV30; D call uncertain. The V gene's germline CDR1 is GTSNPN and CDR2 SVGIG (reference sequence). V was trimmed by 2 bases and J by 3 bases, leaving 10 bases between them. This CDR3 is built from 13 residues. The CDR3 reads CAWSSYRYTEAFF. CDR3 bases: TGTGCCTGGAGTTCCTACCGATACACTGAAGCTTTCTTT.

The chain uses TRBV9 and TRBJ2-3, with 7 bases lining up with TRBD1. V trimming: 8 bases; J trimming: 5 bases; junction bases outside the gene matches: 11. The CDR3 length is 14 residues. Per the germline V gene, CDR1 is SGDLS and CDR2 is YYNGEE. CDR3 nucleotide sequence: TGTGCCAGTAAGGGTGAGGGGGCCAGAGATACGCAGTATTTT. Its translation: CASKGEGARDTQYF.

This chain links TRBV7-9 with TRBJ1-4, with a possible D match to TRBD1 (5 bases). Trimming removed 7 bases at V and 8 bases at J, with 8 bases between. There are 11 residues in the CDR3. Germline V gene lookup returns CDR1 SEHNR and CDR2 FQNEAQ (reference sequence). For the CDR3, the DNA is TGTGCCAGCACCCGGGGGGAAAAACTGTTTTTT. The encoded protein is CASTRGEKLFF.

This sequence joins TRBV5-1 and TRBJ1-3; D remains ambiguous. CDR1 is SGHRS and CDR2 is YFSETQ in the germline V gene. Between the trimmed V and J ends, which lost 4 bases and 4 bases, there was a span of 9 bases. This CDR3 is 13 amino acids long. CDR3 sequence: CASSLYGGNTIYF. The CDR3 DNA is TGCGCCAGCAGCCTTTACGGGGGAAACACCATATATTTT.

The genes are TRBV11-3 and TRBJ1-4, with D hard to call. V dropped 4 bases and J dropped 8 bases, with 23 bases sitting between them. Germline CDR1 is SGHNT and CDR2 is YENEEA. This CDR3 is 17 amino acids long. CDR3 protein: CASSSARRLGSGEKLFF. CDR3 nucleotides: TGTGCCAGCAGCTCGGCCAGAAGACTAGGGAGCGGCGAAAAACTGTTTTTT.

The rearrangement uses TRBV5-1 and TRBJ2-3; D gene uncertain. With 4 bases removed from V and 0 bases from J, the gap between germline ends came to 9 bases. The germline V gene encodes CDR1 SGHRS and CDR2 YFSETQ. This CDR3 is 14 amino acids long. CDR3 protein: CASSGTTSTDTQYF. CDR3 bases: TGCGCCAGCAGCGGAACAACTAGCACAGATACGCAGTATTTT.

V is TRBV6-1 and J is TRBJ1-4; maybe TRBD1 (6 bases). CDR1 and CDR2 from the germline V gene are MNHNS and SASEGT. Between the trimmed V and J ends, which lost 1 base and 8 bases, there was a span of 14 bases. The CDR3 spans 15 residues. CDR3 in DNA: TGTGCCAGCAGTGAAGAAGCAGGGGTACGAGAAAAACTGTTTTTT. As protein: CASSEEAGVREKLFF.

V is TRBV9 and J is TRBJ2-1; 8 bases are shared with TRBD2. V was clipped by 0 bases and J by 1 base; unmatched bases: 9. CDR1 and CDR2 (germline): SGDLS, YYNGEE. The CDR3 contains 18 residues. CDR3 sequence: CASSVARGLAGSYNEQFF. DNA for the CDR3: TGTGCCAGCAGCGTAGCTCGGGGGCTAGCGGGTTCCTACAATGAGCAGTTCTTC. Drawing the rest from reference TRBV9 and TRBJ2-1, the complete variable domain is DSGVTQTPKHLITATGQRVTLRCSPRSGDLSVYWYQQSLDQGLQFLIQYYNGEERAKGNILERFSAQQFPDLHSELNLSSLELGDSALYFCASSVARGLAGSYNEQFFGPGTRLTVL.